Sequencing of this TCR beta chain was carried out in a study of cytomegalovirus exposure and HLA in healthy donors. The CDR3 loop spans 13 amino acids. Germline V gene sequence: CDR1 SGHRS, CDR2 YFSETQ. V shed 5 bases and J 6 bases; nucleotides not matched to a gene: 4. Primers for the PCR totalled 60 Vbeta and 13 Jbeta. Data came from immunoSEQ multiplex PCR; TCRdb stores just in-frame clones and leaves some out. The sample includes 280,000 or so clones, 70% to 90% of them seen just once. The source is a woman aged 18-30 years in good health and CMV-seronegative. V is TRBV5-1 and J is TRBJ1-2; 10 positions agree with TRBD1. Specimen: PBMCs. The CDR3 loop is CASRLGTGDGYTF. The DNA for the CDR3 is TGCGCCAGCAGACTCGGGACAGGGGATGGCTACACCTTC.